These 26 T cell receptor beta chains share one sample of origin, sequenced in a study of T cell clonality in common variable immunodeficiency. Only in-frame clones appear in the TCRdb table, and some are missing; sequencing was by immunoSEQ multiplex PCR. Listed here are approximately 44,000 clones without any singletons, the top ten holding more than 9%. Specimen: peripheral blood mononuclear cells. Every receptor here comes from a person between 18 and 70 years old in good health.

This clone was seen at least ten times. One end of the junction fails to match germline, which may point to a read error. The sequenced fragment ends 3 residues before the CDR3 boundary, so the rest is inferred from the germline J gene. This chain links TRBV4-2 with TRBJ1-2; TRBD1 matches 8 bases. The germline V gene has CDR1 LGHNA and CDR2 YNFKEQ. The CDR3 consists of 16 residues. CDR3 amino acids: CASSQAQGARHYGYTF. The CDR3 bases that were read are TGCGCCAGCAGCCAAGCGCAGGGGGCGCGACACTATGGC.

This clone was counted at least ten times. The read terminates 3 residues ahead of where the CDR3 ends, so the germline J gene completes it. The chain carries TRBV13 and TRBJ2-4; no clear D. This CDR3 region has 14 residues. Trimming cost V 1 base and J 5 bases, with 9 bases left between them. Germline V gene lookup returns CDR1 PRHDT and CDR2 FYEKMQ (reference sequence). Partial CDR3 DNA: TGTGCCAGCAGCTTAGAGGGTCGCGAAAACATT. Translation gives CASSLEGRENI. The entire CDR3 sequence reads CASSLEGRENIQYF.

This clone came up many times. From the germline J gene comes the end of the CDR3, since the read stops 3 residues before it. This chain joins TRBV6-1 and TRBJ1-5; the D gene is possibly TRBD1 (6 bases). The CDR3 extends over 18 amino acids. The germline V and J ends were trimmed by 1 base and 3 bases, with 19 bases remaining between them. Germline V gives CDR1 MNHNS, CDR2 SASEGT. CDR3 DNA (partial): TGTGCCAGCAGTGAAGGGTTAGGCAGGGGCATCATCAATCAGCCC. This gives the protein CASSEGLGRGIINQP. The CDR3 in its entirety is CASSEGLGRGIINQPQHF.

This clone has ten or more counts. The CDR3 extends 3 residues past the end of the read, so its final part is completed from the germline J gene. The chain combines TRBV5-4 with TRBJ2-5; 7 positions match TRBD2. Germline trimming cut 0 bases from V and 0 bases from J; bases unmatched to any gene: 5. The V gene's germline CDR1 is SGHNT and CDR2 YYREEE (reference sequence). The CDR3 covers 16 residues. The sequenced CDR3 bases are TGTGCCAGCAGCTTGGTGGTAGCGGGCTACCAAGAGACC. Protein product: CASSLVVAGYQET. The full CDR3 is CASSLVVAGYQETQYF.

Notes on this clone: A much larger clonotype is one base distant, so this may be a read error. The observed sequence ends 3 residues before the CDR3 terminus, with the missing tail filled in from the germline J gene. V is TRBV7-9 and J is TRBJ1-2, with a tentative D call TRBD1 (5 bases). CDR1 is SEHNR and CDR2 is FQNEAQ in the germline V gene (reference sequence). With 1 base removed from V and 4 bases from J, the gap between germline ends came to 7 bases. The CDR3 consists of 13 residues. The covered CDR3 bases are TGTGCCAGCAGCTTAGGACAGATCTATGGC. Amino acids: CASSLGQIYG. The whole CDR3 is CASSLGQIYGYTF.

This clone was seen at least ten times. The DNA ends 3 residues before the CDR3 does, and the rest of the CDR3 is filled in from the germline J gene. V gene TRBV30 combines with J gene TRBJ1-6; TRBD1 aligns across 8 bases. CDR3 length equals 12 residues. Germline-derived CDR1 and CDR2 are GTSNPN and SVGIG (reference sequence). With V trimmed by 0 bases and J by 11 bases, 0 bases remained unmatched. CDR3 DNA, as far as it was read: TGTGCCTGGAGTGTACAGGGGGCACCC. This translates into CAWSVQGAP. The whole CDR3 protein is CAWSVQGAPLHF.

For this clone: The CDR3 end falls 3 residues outside the read, so it is completed with the germline J gene. The V and J genes are TRBV19 and TRBJ2-2, with D perhaps matching TRBD2 (7 bases). This CDR3 is built from 16 residues. V lost 4 bases and J lost 3, with 15 bases in between. The germline CDR1 and CDR2 sequences are LNHDA and SQIVND (reference sequence). Here the CDR3 reads CASSRTRGGYTGELFF. CDR3 DNA, as far as it was read: TGTGCCAGTAGTAGAACCAGGGGAGGGTACACCGGGGAG. Combining the CDR3 with reference TRBV19 and TRBJ2-2 gives the whole variable domain DGGITQSPKYLFRKEGQNVTLSCEQNLNHDAMYWYRQDPGQGLRLIYYSQIVNDFQKGDIAEGYSVSREKKESFPLTVTSAQKNPTAFYLCASSRTRGGYTGELFFGEGSRLTVL.

This clone has at least ten counts. The read gets to within 3 residues of the CDR3 end, and the germline J gene fills in the rest. The chain employs TRBV28 and TRBJ1-2; 7 bases map to TRBD1. The CDR3 covers 18 residues. In germline, CDR1 is MDHEN, CDR2 SYDVKM. V lost 7 bases to trimming and J lost 0 bases; unmatched junction nucleotides: 17. The part of the CDR3 DNA that was read is TGTGCCAGCACCCAAAGTTTGGGACAGAGCCTTTCTAACTATGGC. It is translated as CASTQSLGQSLSNYG. The entire CDR3 protein reads CASTQSLGQSLSNYGYTF.

At least ten counts were recorded for this clone. Sequencing ends 3 residues short of the CDR3 end; the germline J gene provides the rest. This chain links TRBV2 with TRBJ1-2; maybe TRBD1 (6 bases). V lost 7 bases and J lost 0, with 15 bases in between. The CDR3 contains 15 residues. The germline CDR1 and CDR2 sequences are SNHLY and FYNNEI. Incomplete CDR3 DNA: TGTGCCAGCACCATGACAGGAGTCTCTAACTATGGC. Protein sequence: CASTMTGVSNYG. The CDR3 in full is CASTMTGVSNYGYTF.

At least ten counts were recorded for this clone. The CDR3 extends 3 residues past the end of the read, so its final part is completed from the germline J gene. J is TRBJ2-7 and V is TRBV7-2; TRBD2 is a possible D gene (5 bases). The germline V and J ends were trimmed by 4 bases and 0 bases, with 13 bases remaining between them. Germline-derived CDR1 and CDR2 are SGHTA and FQGNSA. This CDR3 spans 15 amino acids. CDR3 residues: CASSSFPRGSYEQYF. The sequenced CDR3 bases are TGTGCCAGCAGCTCCTTCCCTCGGGGCTCCTACGAG.

There are many counts of this clone. Coverage ceases 3 residues before the CDR3 finishes, and the germline J gene fills in the end. The chain links TRBV19 to TRBJ2-3; the D gene is possibly TRBD2 (6 bases). CDR1 and CDR2 (germline): LNHDA, SQIVND (reference sequence). Trimming cost V 2 bases and J 0 bases, with 18 bases left between them. The CDR3 runs to 18 residues. The CDR3 sequence: CASSIKTRSGTSTDTQYF. The CDR3 DNA, read in part, is TGTGCCAGTAGTATAAAAACCCGGTCAGGGACTAGCACAGATACG.

This clone was detected many times. This CDR3 is CASSLTGTGGMGEQYF. Partial CDR3 DNA: TGTGCCAGCAGCTTGACGGGGACAGGGGGCATGGGCGAG. The rearrangement links TRBV9 to TRBJ2-7; 12 bases are a match to TRBD1. The CDR3 goes on 3 residues after the read ends, and that part is filled in from the germline J gene. Germline CDR1 reads SGDLS; CDR2 reads YYNGEE. V dropped 4 bases and J dropped 6; count of bases not matched to a gene: 11. The CDR3 runs 16 residues.

This clone has at least ten counts. The read falls 3 residues short of the CDR3 end, and the missing part is taken from the germline J gene. J is TRBJ2-7 and V is TRBV30; maybe TRBD1 (6 bases). The V gene lost 8 bases and the J gene lost 0 bases, with 17 bases spanning the gap. Germline lookup yields CDR1 GTSNPN and CDR2 SVGIG (reference sequence). This CDR3 spans 14 amino acids. The part of the CDR3 DNA that was read is TGTGCCCGACGGGACACCCGCAACTCCTACGAG. This sequence encodes CARRDTRNSYE. The CDR3 as a whole reads CARRDTRNSYEQYF.

This clone came up many times. The read ends 3 residues early relative to the CDR3; the germline J gene fills the gap. The genes are TRBV5-8 and TRBJ2-1; 8 positions agree with TRBD2. V lost 7 bases, J lost 8 bases, and 14 bases stayed unmatched. The V gene's germline CDR1 is SGHTS and CDR2 YDEGEE. The CDR3 is 15 amino acids. CDR3 amino acids: CASSGGVTLRDEQFF. The part of the CDR3 DNA that was read is TGTGCCAGCTCGGGGGGGGTAACCCTGAGGGATGAG. Looking up the rest from reference TRBV5-8 and TRBJ2-1 gives the full variable domain: EAGVTQSPTHLIKTRGQQATLRCSPISGHTSVYWYQQALGLGLQFLLWYDEGEERNRGNFPPRFSGRQFPNYSSELNVNALELEDSALYLCASSGGVTLRDEQFFGPGTRLTVL.

Many counts were recorded for this clone. The read halts 3 residues ahead of the CDR3 end, with the missing end drawn from the germline J gene. The chain couples TRBV7-9 to TRBJ2-1; D possibly corresponds to TRBD2 (7 bases). The V and J ends lost 7 bases and 7 bases respectively, with 14 bases between them. The length of the CDR3 is 13 residues. CDR1 is SEHNR, CDR2 FQNEAQ, per germline (reference sequence). CDR3 region: CASKGGAWNEQFF. The part of the CDR3 DNA that was read is TGTGCCAGCAAAGGGGGGGCATGGAATGAG.

This clone was seen ten or more times. Partial CDR3 DNA: TGCAGTGCTAGTGGCGGGAACATCTACAATGAG. This encodes CSASGGNIYNE. The whole CDR3 sequence is CSASGGNIYNEQFF. This chain links TRBV20-1 with TRBJ2-1; a possible D gene is TRBD2 (6 bases). The read gets to within 3 residues of the CDR3 end, and the germline J gene fills in the rest. Per the germline V gene, CDR1 is DFQATT and CDR2 is SNEGSKA (reference sequence). With 3 bases removed from V and 3 bases from J, the gap between germline ends came to 12 bases. This CDR3 has 14 amino acids.

There are many counts of this clone. Coverage ceases 3 residues before the CDR3 finishes, and the germline J gene fills in the end. The V gene is TRBV5-1, the J gene TRBJ1-3; the D gene is possibly TRBD1 (6 bases). There are 14 residues in the CDR3. Germline CDR1 SGHRS, CDR2 YFSETQ. V lost 0 bases to trimming and J lost 8 bases, with 12 bases between them. Partial CDR3 DNA: TGCGCCAGCAGCTTGGAGGCAGGGGAACACACC. Translating gives CASSLEAGEHT. The entire CDR3 reads CASSLEAGEHTIYF.

This clone was detected ten times or more. Read coverage stops 3 residues before the CDR3 terminus; the germline J gene supplies the remainder. The chain couples TRBV6-2 or TRBV6-3 to TRBJ2-6, with D perhaps TRBD1 (5 bases). Germline V gene lookup returns CDR1 MNHEY and CDR2 SVGEGT. Trimming removed 2 bases at V and 1 base at J, with 12 bases between. This CDR3 has 17 amino acids. CDR3 DNA (partial): TGTGCCAGCAGTTACGCAGGGATGGCATCTGGGGCCAACGTC. It codes for CASSYAGMASGANV. From start to end, the CDR3 is CASSYAGMASGANVLTF.

This clone was counted at least ten times. Coverage ceases 3 residues before the CDR3 finishes, and the germline J gene fills in the end. V gene TRBV12-5 combines with J gene TRBJ2-4, with no clear D. This CDR3 spans 12 amino acids. The germline gives CDR1 LGHNT, CDR2 FRNRAP. Trimming cost V 8 bases and J 0 bases, with 5 bases left between them. CDR3 loop: CASSLAKNIQYF. CDR3 DNA, as far as it was read: TGTGCTAGTTCACTAGCCAAAAACATT. Variable domain in full (rest from reference TRBV12-5 and TRBJ2-4): DARVTQTPRHKVTEMGQEVTMRCQPILGHNTVFWYRQTMMQGLELLAYFRNRAPLDDSGMPKDRFSAEMPDATLATLKIQPSEPRDSAVYFCASSLAKNIQYFGAGTRLSVL.

This clone was seen ten or more times. The read ends 3 residues shy of where the CDR3 ends; the end is completed using the germline J gene. The V gene is TRBV7-3, the J gene TRBJ2-1; TRBD1 matches 8 bases. The CDR3 loop spans 12 amino acids. The V and J ends lost 5 bases and 9 bases, in that order; junction bases with no gene match: 3. Germline V gene sequence: CDR1 SGHTA, CDR2 FQGTGA. The CDR3 sequence: CASSATGVEQFF. CDR3 DNA (partial): TGTGCCAGCAGCGCGACAGGGGTTGAG.

Many counts were recorded for this clone. CDR3 bases read: TGTGCCAGCAGCCCGATAGCGGGAGGGCCTGAG. Translating it yields CASSPIAGGPE. Given in full, the CDR3 is CASSPIAGGPEQFF. V is TRBV28 and J is TRBJ2-1; TRBD2 aligns across 11 bases. The read gets to within 3 residues of the CDR3 end, and the germline J gene fills in the rest. Germline assignment: CDR1 MDHEN and CDR2 SYDVKM. Germline trimming cut 6 bases from V and 9 bases from J; bases unmatched to any gene: 7. The CDR3 has 14 residues. The full variable domain, completed using reference TRBV28 and TRBJ2-1, is DVKVTQSSRYLVKRTGEKVFLECVQDMDHENMFWYRQDPGLGLRLIYFSYDVKMKEKGDIPEGYSVSREKKERFSLILESASTNQTSMYLCASSPIAGGPEQFFGPGTRLTVL.

Ten or more counts support this clone. The CDR3 is cut off 3 residues early in the read; its end comes from the germline J gene. The J gene is TRBJ1-1, the V gene TRBV29-1; D is ambiguous. The CDR3 has 13 amino acids. The germline V and J ends were trimmed by 4 bases and 0 bases, with 9 bases remaining between them. Germline V gene sequence: CDR1 SQVTM, CDR2 ANQGSEA. The covered CDR3 bases are TGCAGCGTTGTTTCACTGCTGAACACTGAA. This sequence encodes CSVVSLLNTE. The entire CDR3 protein reads CSVVSLLNTEAFF.

To note about this clone: The CDR3 end lies 3 residues beyond the end of the read and is filled in from the germline J gene. The rearrangement joins TRBV2 to TRBJ1-3; D gene ambiguous. CDR3 length: 14 amino acids. CDR1 is SNHLY and CDR2 is FYNNEI in the germline V gene. V lost 4 bases and J 0 bases, leaving 7 bases between the germline ends. The CDR3 spells CASSGTLSGNTIYF. The CDR3 bases that were read are TGTGCCAGCAGTGGGACTCTCTCTGGAAACACC.

This clone was seen ten or more times. The read ends 3 residues shy of where the CDR3 ends; the end is completed using the germline J gene. The V call is TRBV20-1, the J call TRBJ2-5; 9 nucleotides agree with TRBD2. Trimming at V came to 3 bases and at J to 5 bases, leaving 13 bases not matched to a gene. Germline loops: CDR1 DFQATT, CDR2 SNEGSKA (reference sequence). The CDR3 contains 16 residues. The covered CDR3 bases are TGCAGTGCTAGCCGGGGTTTTGCGGGGGGGATGGAGACC. This sequence encodes CSASRGFAGGMET. In full, the CDR3 is CSASRGFAGGMETQYF.

This clone was found many times. The DNA ends 3 residues before the CDR3 does, and the rest of the CDR3 is filled in from the germline J gene. The V call is TRBV7-3, the J call TRBJ1-1; D call uncertain. From germline, CDR1 is SGHTA and CDR2 FQGTGA. The CDR3 loop spans 14 amino acids. The V and J ends lost 0 bases and 4 bases respectively, with 9 bases between them. The CDR3 spells CASSLTSVSTEAFF. The CDR3 DNA, read in part, is TGTGCCAGCAGCTTAACCTCGGTAAGCACTGAA.

With respect to this clone: The CDR3 end falls 3 residues outside the read, so it is completed with the germline J gene. The chain links TRBV11-2 to TRBJ2-3, with 7 bases lining up with TRBD1. V dropped 5 bases and J dropped 2; count of bases not matched to a gene: 7. Germline V gene lookup returns CDR1 SGHAT and CDR2 FQNNGV. The CDR3 length is 15 residues. The CDR3 loop reads CASSTQGLDTDTQYF. The sequenced part of the CDR3 DNA is TGTGCCAGCAGCACACAGGGGTTAGACACAGATACG.